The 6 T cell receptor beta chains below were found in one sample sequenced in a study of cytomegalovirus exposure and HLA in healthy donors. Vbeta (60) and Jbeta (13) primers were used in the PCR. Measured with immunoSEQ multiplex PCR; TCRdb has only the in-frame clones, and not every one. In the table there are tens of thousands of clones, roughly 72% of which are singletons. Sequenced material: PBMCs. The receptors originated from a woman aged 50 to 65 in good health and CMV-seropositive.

In nucleotides, the CDR3 is TGTGCCAGCAGCCTCGGACAGGGTTACCACGAGCAGTACTTC. Its protein product is CASSLGQGYHEQYF. The chain is built from TRBV9 and TRBJ2-5; 8 positions match TRBD1. The J call is doubtful: the DNA matches TRBJ2-7 better. This CDR3 region has 14 residues. The germline gives CDR1 SGDLS, CDR2 YYNGEE.

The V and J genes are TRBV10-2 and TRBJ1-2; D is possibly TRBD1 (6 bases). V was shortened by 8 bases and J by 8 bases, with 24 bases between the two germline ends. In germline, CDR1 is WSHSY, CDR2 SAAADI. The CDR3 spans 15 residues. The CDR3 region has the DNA TGCGCCAGCTCACCTGGGGGGGGCTTCAGGATAGGCTACACCTTC. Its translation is CASSPGGGFRIGYTF.

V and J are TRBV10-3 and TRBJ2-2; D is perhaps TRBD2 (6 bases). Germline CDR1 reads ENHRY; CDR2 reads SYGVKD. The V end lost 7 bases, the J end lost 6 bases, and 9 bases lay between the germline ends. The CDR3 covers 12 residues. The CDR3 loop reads CAITREPGELFF. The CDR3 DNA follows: TGTGCCATCACCCGGGAGCCCGGGGAGCTGTTTTTT.

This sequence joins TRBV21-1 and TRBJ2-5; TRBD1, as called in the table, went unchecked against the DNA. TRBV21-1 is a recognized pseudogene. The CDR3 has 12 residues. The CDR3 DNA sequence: TGTGCCAGCAGCCCCCAATTAGAGACCCAGTACTTC. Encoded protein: CASSPQLETQYF.

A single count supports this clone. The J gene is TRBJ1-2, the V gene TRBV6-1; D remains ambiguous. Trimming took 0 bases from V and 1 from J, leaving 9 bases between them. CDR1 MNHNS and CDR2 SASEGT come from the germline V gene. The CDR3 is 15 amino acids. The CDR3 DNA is TGTGCCAGCAGTGAAGCTTTGCGGATTAACTATGGCTACACCTTC. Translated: CASSEALRINYGYTF.

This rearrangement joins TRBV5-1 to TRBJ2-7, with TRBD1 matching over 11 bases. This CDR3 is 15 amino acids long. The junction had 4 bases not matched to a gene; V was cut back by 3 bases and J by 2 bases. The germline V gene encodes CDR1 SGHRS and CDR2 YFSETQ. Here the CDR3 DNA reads TGCGCCAGCAGCTCCGGGGGACAGGGGGCCTACGAGCAGTACTTC. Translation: CASSSGGQGAYEQYF.